This T cell receptor (beta chain) was identified during a study of OX40 agonist ivuxolimab in advanced cancers. The assay was immunoSEQ multiplex PCR, and TCRdb's table has in-frame clones only and misses some. The sample shows approximately 94,000 clones, under 95% of them seen only once. Overall study results and limits: More expanded clones were seen, on average, in CD8+ T cells than in CD4+.

Comment on this clone: Its antigen is not identified.

CDR3 size: 13 residues. The ends were cut back, 4 bases at V and 2 bases at J, with 8 bases in the middle. From germline, CDR1 is SGHVS and CDR2 FQNEAQ. The chain joins TRBV7-8 to TRBJ2-5; tentatively, D is TRBD2 (5 bases). The specimen was CD4+ or CD8+ T cells sorted from blood, collected in a trial of the OX40 agonist ivuxolimab. The TCR originated in an adult with an advanced solid tumor such as melanoma, head and neck, liver or kidney cancer. CDR3: CASSSTGQETQYF. CDR3 nucleotide sequence: TGTGCCAGCAGCTCGACGGGACAAGAGACCCAGTACTTC.